What follows are 25 T cell receptor beta chains derived from one specimen sequenced in a study of blood T cell repertoires in COVID-19. The repertoire was sequenced with immunoSEQ multiplex PCR; TCRdb's copy has only in-frame clones and lacks some. Of about 270,000 clones listed, around 89% are singletons. The sequenced material came from PBMCs or T cells enriched from blood (not recorded which). These receptors came from a young woman who had recovered from COVID-19.

This chain joins TRBV5-1 and TRBJ1-2, with TRBD1 matching over 9 bases. Germline values: CDR1 SGHRS, CDR2 YFSETQ. V gave up 5 bases and J gave up 7 bases; unmatched junction bases: 9. This CDR3 has 14 amino acids. This CDR3 reads CASRNLDRGGGYTF. The CDR3 DNA sequence: TGCGCCAGCAGAAATCTGGACAGGGGAGGTGGCTACACCTTC.

V gene TRBV24-1 combines with J gene TRBJ2-3; 9 positions agree with TRBD2. J lost 4 bases, V lost 8 bases, and 9 bases had no gene match. Looked up from germline, CDR1 is KGHDR and CDR2 is SFDVKD. This CDR3 comprises 15 residues. For the CDR3, the DNA is TGTGCCACCAAAGCCCGCGGGGGGGTGGCAGATACGCAGTATTTT. Translation gives CATKARGGVADTQYF.

The chain links TRBV6-2 or TRBV6-3 to TRBJ1-1; tentatively, D is TRBD1 (5 bases). CDR3 length: 13 residues. Looked up from germline, CDR1 is MNHEY and CDR2 is SVGEGT. V dropped 6 bases and J dropped 3 bases, with 11 bases sitting between them. The CDR3 spells CASSQQVYTEAFF. The CDR3, as DNA: TGTGCCAGCAGCCAACAGGTGTACACTGAAGCTTTCTTT.

The rearrangement joins TRBV18 to TRBJ1-1; no clear D gene. The CDR3 length is 13 residues. Germline CDR1 is KGHSH and CDR2 is LQKENI. V was shortened by 3 bases and J by 3 bases, with 8 bases between the two germline ends. The CDR3, as DNA: TGTGCCAGCTCACCGACATTGGACACTGAAGCTTTCTTT. Translation: CASSPTLDTEAFF. The full variable domain, in which reference TRBV18 and TRBJ1-1 provide the parts outside the CDR3, is NAGVMQNPRHLVRRRGQEARLRCSPMKGHSHVYWYRQLPEEGLKFMVYLQKENIIDESGMPKERFSAEFPKEGPSILRIQQVVRGDSAAYFCASSPTLDTEAFFGQGTRLTVV.

The chain uses TRBV7-9 and TRBJ2-7; a possible D gene is TRBD1 (6 bases). Germline lookup yields CDR1 SEHNR and CDR2 FQNEAQ (reference sequence). V lost 4 bases, J lost 1 base, and 20 bases lay in between. This CDR3 is 17 amino acids long. CDR3 DNA: TGTGCCAGCAGCTCGAAATCCGGGACAAGGGGGTCCTACGAGCAGTACTTC. This translates into CASSSKSGTRGSYEQYF.

J is TRBJ1-6 and V is TRBV3-1 (or the pseudogene TRBV3-2), with D uncertain. The germline gives CDR1 LGHDT, CDR2 YNNKEL (reference sequence). The CDR3 has 14 residues. Trimming removed 6 bases from V and 7 bases from J, with 13 bases in between. The chain's CDR3 is CASRSDLGNSPLHF. In DNA, the CDR3 is TGTGCCAGCAGATCGGACTTGGGGAATTCACCCCTCCACTTT.

The V and J genes are TRBV9 and TRBJ1-3; 8 nucleotides align to TRBD1. V was pared by 4 bases and J by 0 bases, with 3 bases of the junction left unmatched. CDR1 and CDR2 (germline): SGDLS, YYNGEE. The CDR3 totals 15 residues. The CDR3 region has the DNA TGTGCCAGCAGCTCACAGGGGGTCTCTGGAAACACCATATATTTT. It is translated as CASSSQGVSGNTIYF.

This clone was detected a few times. The V call is TRBV5-4, the J call TRBJ2-7, with TRBD1 matching 9 bases. CDR3 length: 15 residues. The V gene's germline CDR1 is SGHNT and CDR2 YYREEE (reference sequence). The V gene end was trimmed by 0 bases and the J gene end by 5 bases; junction bases not matched to a gene: 6. The CDR3 region has the DNA TGTGCCAGCAGCTTGGAAGGACAGGGGATGAACGAGCAGTACTTC. The encoded protein is CASSLEGQGMNEQYF.

The genes are TRBV7-9 and TRBJ1-1; tentative D call: TRBD1 (6 bases). V lost 7 bases and J 7 bases, leaving 10 bases between the germline ends. The germline gives CDR1 SEHNR, CDR2 FQNEAQ (reference sequence). The CDR3 has 11 amino acids. CDR3 nucleotides: TGTGCCAGCAACGGACAGAATGAAGCTTTCTTT. Encoded protein: CASNGQNEAFF.

This chain links TRBV28 with TRBJ1-2; D might be TRBD1 (5 bases). Germline assignment: CDR1 MDHEN and CDR2 SYDVKM. V was shortened by 4 bases and J by 3 bases, with 12 bases between the two germline ends. This CDR3 is 14 amino acids long. The CDR3: CASSSRGGDYGYTF. In DNA form, the CDR3 reads TGTGCCAGCAGTTCCCGCGGGGGTGACTATGGCTACACCTTC.

The chain carries TRBV6-5 and TRBJ2-7; possible D gene TRBD1, 6 bases. The V end was cut by 5 bases, the J end by 4 bases, with 15 bases between. This CDR3 is 14 amino acids long. The germline V gene has CDR1 MNHEY and CDR2 SVGAGI. In DNA, the CDR3 is TGTGCCAGCAGTATGTCCGGGACACAATACGAGCAGTACTTC. Amino acid sequence: CASSMSGTQYEQYF.

The V call is TRBV5-1, the J call TRBJ1-1; 10 bases align to TRBD1. The CDR3 consists of 15 residues. The germline gives CDR1 SGHRS, CDR2 YFSETQ. Trimming cost V 4 bases and J 3 bases; bases outside gene matches: 6. The CDR3 bases are TGCGCCAGCAGCCCAGGACAGGGGGTGTACACTGAAGCTTTCTTT. Encoded protein: CASSPGQGVYTEAFF.

The V gene is TRBV27, the J gene TRBJ2-2; D is possibly TRBD2 (6 bases). In germline, CDR1 is MNHEY, CDR2 SMNVEV (reference sequence). The CDR3 extends over 14 amino acids. Trimming left V 5 bases short and J 7 bases short, with 14 bases between. The CDR3 is CASSALGGFGELFF. In nucleotides, the CDR3 is TGTGCCAGCAGTGCCCTCGGGGGTTTCGGGGAGCTGTTTTTT.

This sequence joins TRBV3-1 (or the pseudogene TRBV3-2) and TRBJ2-3; D is perhaps TRBD2 (6 bases). The CDR3 covers 17 residues. CDR1 and CDR2 (germline): LGHDT, YNNKEL (reference sequence). V was shortened by 2 bases and J by 3 bases, with 18 bases between the two germline ends. The CDR3 reads CASSQPLIGGLTDTQYF. Written as DNA, the CDR3 is TGTGCCAGCAGCCAACCGTTGATCGGGGGATTAACAGATACGCAGTATTTT.

The chain has TRBV11-2 and TRBJ2-2, with 8 bases aligning to TRBD1. Germline assignment: CDR1 SGHAT and CDR2 FQNNGV. With 8 bases clipped from V and 3 bases from J, the junction kept 2 bases outside the gene matches. The CDR3 extends over 13 amino acids. The CDR3 reads CASQQGDTGELFF. The DNA for the CDR3 is TGTGCCAGCCAACAGGGGGACACCGGGGAGCTGTTTTTT.

The rearrangement uses TRBV7-6 and TRBJ2-1, with D possibly being TRBD1 (5 bases). The CDR3 is 13 residues long. V was clipped by 1 base and J by 6 bases, with 7 bases between them. Germline CDR1 SGHVS, CDR2 FNYEAQ. CDR3 loop: CASSLGQGNEQFF. Here the CDR3 DNA reads TGTGCCAGCAGCTTAGGGCAGGGCAATGAGCAGTTCTTC.

This clone has a single count. V gene TRBV5-4 combines with J gene TRBJ1-1; 8 bases map to TRBD1. The CDR3 spans 15 residues. The germline V gene has CDR1 SGHNT and CDR2 YYREEE (reference sequence). V dropped 4 bases and J dropped 1; count of bases not matched to a gene: 6. Here the CDR3 DNA reads TGTGCCAGCAGCCCTGGACAGGGTGCGAACACTGAAGCTTTCTTT. It translates to CASSPGQGANTEAFF.

The rearrangement uses TRBV7-3 and TRBJ2-3; 8 bases match TRBD2. Germline V gene lookup returns CDR1 SGHTA and CDR2 FQGTGA. This CDR3 spans 16 amino acids. The V segment lost 2 bases and the J segment 1 base; nucleotides outside the gene matches: 5. CDR3 residues: CASSLSPAGGTDTQYF. The CDR3 DNA reads as TGTGCCAGCAGCTTATCCCCAGCGGGGGGCACAGATACGCAGTATTTT.

This clone has only a few counts. Additional DNA sequences in this sample encode the identical CDR3. The chain links TRBV29-1 to TRBJ1-1; D remains unclear. The germline CDR1 and CDR2 sequences are SQVTM and ANQGSEA. V lost 4 bases to trimming and J lost 4 bases, with 4 bases between them. The CDR3 runs to 10 residues. CDR3 loop: CSVAGTEAFF. In DNA, the CDR3 is TGCAGCGTTGCGGGCACTGAAGCTTTCTTT.

This clone was seen only once. J is TRBJ1-5 and V is TRBV19; 7 bases map to TRBD1. Germline CDR1 LNHDA, CDR2 SQIVND (reference sequence). The junction had 8 bases not matched to a gene; V was cut back by 0 bases and J by 6 bases. The CDR3 contains 16 residues. The CDR3 region is CASSIDRSGGSQPQHF. The CDR3 nucleotides read TGTGCCAGTAGTATAGATCGGTCAGGGGGTAGTCAGCCCCAGCATTTT.

The gene calls are TRBV5-1 and TRBJ1-1, with D maybe TRBD1 (6 bases). Germline V gene sequence: CDR1 SGHRS, CDR2 YFSETQ. The CDR3 runs to 15 residues. V lost 4 bases to trimming and J lost 4 bases, with 17 bases between them. In nucleotides, the CDR3 is TGCGCCAGCAGCCCGGGGACACCGGGAGGCACTGAAGCTTTCTTT. Translating it yields CASSPGTPGGTEAFF.

This chain links TRBV5-4 with TRBJ1-2; D is unresolved. Trimming stripped 8 bases from V and 1 base from J, with 9 bases between. The CDR3 runs to 12 residues. Germline loops: CDR1 SGHNT, CDR2 YYREEE (reference sequence). DNA for the CDR3: TGTGCCAGTCACAGAGATAACTATGGCTACACCTTC. This sequence encodes CASHRDNYGYTF.

The rearrangement links TRBV14 to TRBJ2-1; 8 bases match TRBD2. The V gene end was trimmed by 7 bases and the J gene end by 3 bases; junction bases not matched to a gene: 2. CDR3 length equals 13 residues. Germline-derived CDR1 and CDR2 are SGHDN and FVKESK. The chain's CDR3 is CASMRGVYNEQFF. DNA for the CDR3: TGTGCCAGCATGCGGGGGGTCTACAATGAGCAGTTCTTC.

The count of this clone is one. The V call is TRBV5-1, the J call TRBJ1-6, with 8 nucleotides matching TRBD1. The trim removed 4 bases at V and 6 bases at J, leaving 9 bases unmatched. Per germline, CDR1 SGHRS and CDR2 YFSETQ. The CDR3 runs to 16 residues. Here the CDR3 reads CASSTQTQGANSPLHF. The CDR3 region has the DNA TGCGCCAGCAGCACTCAAACCCAGGGGGCTAATTCACCCCTCCACTTT. Together with reference TRBV5-1 and TRBJ1-6, the CDR3 gives the full variable domain: KAGVTQTPRYLIKTRGQQVTLSCSPISGHRSVSWYQQTPGQGLQFLFEYFSETQRNKGNFPGRFSGRQFSNSRSEMNVSTLELGDSALYLCASSTQTQGANSPLHFGNGTRLTVT.

For this clone: Other DNA sequences in the same sample also yield this CDR3. This sequence joins TRBV5-1 and TRBJ2-5, with TRBD2 identical over 14 bases. This CDR3 has 16 amino acids. Germline V gives CDR1 SGHRS, CDR2 YFSETQ. V was clipped by 4 bases and J by 5 bases; unmatched bases: 7. The chain's CDR3 is CASSIGLAGGRETQYF. The CDR3, as DNA: TGCGCCAGCAGCATAGGACTAGCGGGGGGTAGGGAGACCCAGTACTTC. The full variable domain, completed using reference TRBV5-1 and TRBJ2-5, is KAGVTQTPRYLIKTRGQQVTLSCSPISGHRSVSWYQQTPGQGLQFLFEYFSETQRNKGNFPGRFSGRQFSNSRSEMNVSTLELGDSALYLCASSIGLAGGRETQYFGPGTRLLVL.